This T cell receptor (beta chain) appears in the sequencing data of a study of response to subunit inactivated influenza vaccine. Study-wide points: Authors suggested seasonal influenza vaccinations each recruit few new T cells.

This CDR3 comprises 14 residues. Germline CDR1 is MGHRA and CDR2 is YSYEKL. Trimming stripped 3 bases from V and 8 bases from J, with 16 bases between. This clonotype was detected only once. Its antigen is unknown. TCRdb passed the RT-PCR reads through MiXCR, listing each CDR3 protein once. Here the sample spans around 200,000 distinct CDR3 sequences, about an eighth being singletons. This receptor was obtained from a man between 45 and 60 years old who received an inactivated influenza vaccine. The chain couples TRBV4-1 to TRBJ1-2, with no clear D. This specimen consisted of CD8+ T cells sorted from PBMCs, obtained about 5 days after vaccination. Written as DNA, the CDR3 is TGCGCCAGCAGCCAGACGCAGGTGTTAGGCGGCTACACCTTC. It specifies CASSQTQVLGGYTF.